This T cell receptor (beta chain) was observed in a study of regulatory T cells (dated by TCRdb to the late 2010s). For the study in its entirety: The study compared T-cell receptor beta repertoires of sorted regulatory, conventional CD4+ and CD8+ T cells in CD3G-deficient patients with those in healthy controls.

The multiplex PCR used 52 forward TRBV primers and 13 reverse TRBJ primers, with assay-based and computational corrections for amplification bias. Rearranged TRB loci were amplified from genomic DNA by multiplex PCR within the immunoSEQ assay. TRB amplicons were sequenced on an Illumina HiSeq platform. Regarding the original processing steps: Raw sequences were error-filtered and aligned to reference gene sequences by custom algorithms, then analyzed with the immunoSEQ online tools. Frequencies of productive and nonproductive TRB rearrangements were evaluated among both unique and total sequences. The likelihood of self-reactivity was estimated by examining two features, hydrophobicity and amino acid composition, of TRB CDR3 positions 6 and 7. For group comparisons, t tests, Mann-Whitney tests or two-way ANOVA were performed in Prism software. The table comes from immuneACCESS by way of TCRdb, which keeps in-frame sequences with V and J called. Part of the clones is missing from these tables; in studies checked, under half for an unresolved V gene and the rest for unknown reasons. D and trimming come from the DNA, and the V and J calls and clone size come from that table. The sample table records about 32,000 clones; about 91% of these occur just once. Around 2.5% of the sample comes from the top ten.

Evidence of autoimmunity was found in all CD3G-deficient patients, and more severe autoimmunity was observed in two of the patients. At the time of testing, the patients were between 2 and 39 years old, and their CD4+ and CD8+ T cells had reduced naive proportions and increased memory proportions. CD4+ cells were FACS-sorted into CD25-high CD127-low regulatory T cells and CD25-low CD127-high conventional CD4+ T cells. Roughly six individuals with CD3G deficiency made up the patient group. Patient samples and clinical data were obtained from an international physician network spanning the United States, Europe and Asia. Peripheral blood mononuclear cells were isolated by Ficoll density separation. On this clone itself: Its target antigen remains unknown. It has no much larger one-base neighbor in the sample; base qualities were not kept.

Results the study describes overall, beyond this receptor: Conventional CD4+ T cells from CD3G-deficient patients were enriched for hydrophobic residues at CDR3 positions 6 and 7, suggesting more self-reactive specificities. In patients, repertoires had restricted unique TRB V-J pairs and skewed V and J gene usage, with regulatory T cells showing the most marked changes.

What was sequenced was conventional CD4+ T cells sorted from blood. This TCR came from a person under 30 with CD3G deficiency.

The nucleotide sequence is TGTGCCAGCAGTGGAGCAACGAAGGGTAGAGGGACTGAAGCTTTCTTT. This yields the protein CASSGATKGRGTEAFF. Recombination connected TRBV6-1 to TRBJ1-1; the D gene is unclear. The CDR3 holds 16 amino acids from the cysteine to the phenylalanine. Only the CDR3 DNA is retained, 48 bases long and in frame from the first base. Looking up the germline V gene yields CDR1 MNHNS and CDR2 SASEGT. Trimming removed 4 bases from V and 5 bases from J, leaving 20 bases between the germline ends.